This T cell receptor beta chain emerged from a study of T cells in narcolepsy. Findings and limits, study-wide: Comparing one patient's CSF and blood CD4+ clonotypes highlighted HCRT- and TRIB2-specific autoreactive clonotypes.

Concerning this clone itself: What it binds is unknown.

Trimming took 5 bases from V and 3 from J, leaving 13 bases between them. The germline CDR1 and CDR2 sequences are LNHDA and SQIVND (reference sequence). This CDR3 is 14 amino acids long. Assay: immunoSEQ multiplex PCR; the TCRdb copy retains only in-frame clones and omits some. The sample carries fewer than 40,000 clones, around 83% recorded once. Sequenced: memory (CD45RA-) CD4+ T cells from blood. This clonotype was sampled from a human donor in good health. V is TRBV19 and J is TRBJ2-5, with D perhaps TRBD1 (5 bases). The CDR3 DNA reads as TGTGCCAGTAGTCCCCAGGGTCGAGAAGAGACCCAGTACTTC. Its translation: CASSPQGREETQYF.